The clone carrying this TCR beta chain was seen at least ten times. Its antigen is not identified. The data stem from a study of human T cells and chemical hapten exposure. Study details: Alopecia areata, totalis or universalis affected patients who were mostly female.

Regarding time point: pre-sensitization, week 0. Treatment reported: therapeutic diphenylcyclopropenone sensitization with weekly scalp DPC. Whole-study results and caveats: Significantly more large CDR3 similarity clusters arose among expanded TCRs than among controls.

This CDR3 comprises 14 residues. Germline CDR1 is SGHRS and CDR2 is YFSETQ. V was trimmed by 0 bases and J by 7 bases, leaving 8 bases between them. Each cDNA molecule in the library carried unique molecular identifiers. In the original workflow: Samples ranged from roughly 23,224 to 700,000 TCRs, with a median of approximately 91,000. Using its own MiXCR run on the RACE reads, TCRdb lists one record per CDR3 protein. TCRdb, rather than the study authors, made the V and J calls. The sample carries approximately 41,000 distinct CDR3 sequences, approximately 7.6% recorded once. This sequence originates from a woman aged 45 to 65 with alopecia areata. Some clones in this sample may be carry-over from other donors' samples. This chain joins TRBV5-1 and TRBJ1-6, with D possibly TRBD1 on 5 matching bases. The sequencing used whole blood, collected in connection with sensitization to the hapten diphenylcyclopropenone (DPC). DNA for the CDR3: TGCGCCAGCAGCTTGGAGGGGATGAATTCACCCCTCCACTTT. Protein sequence: CASSLEGMNSPLHF.